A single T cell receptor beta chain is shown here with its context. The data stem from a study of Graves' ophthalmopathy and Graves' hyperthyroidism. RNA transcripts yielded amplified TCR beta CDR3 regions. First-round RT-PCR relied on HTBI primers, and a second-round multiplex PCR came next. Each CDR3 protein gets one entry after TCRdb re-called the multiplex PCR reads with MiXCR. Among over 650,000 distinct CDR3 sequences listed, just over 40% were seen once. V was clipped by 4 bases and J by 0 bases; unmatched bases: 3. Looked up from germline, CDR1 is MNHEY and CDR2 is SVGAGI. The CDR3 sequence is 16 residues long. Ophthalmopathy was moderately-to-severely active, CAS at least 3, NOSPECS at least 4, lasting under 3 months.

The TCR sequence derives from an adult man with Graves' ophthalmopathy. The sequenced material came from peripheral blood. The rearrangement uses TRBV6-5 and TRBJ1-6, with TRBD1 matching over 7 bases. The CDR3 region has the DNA TGTGCCAGCAGTTTACGACAGGGCTCCTATAATTCACCCCTCCACTTT. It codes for CASSLRQGSYNSPLHF.